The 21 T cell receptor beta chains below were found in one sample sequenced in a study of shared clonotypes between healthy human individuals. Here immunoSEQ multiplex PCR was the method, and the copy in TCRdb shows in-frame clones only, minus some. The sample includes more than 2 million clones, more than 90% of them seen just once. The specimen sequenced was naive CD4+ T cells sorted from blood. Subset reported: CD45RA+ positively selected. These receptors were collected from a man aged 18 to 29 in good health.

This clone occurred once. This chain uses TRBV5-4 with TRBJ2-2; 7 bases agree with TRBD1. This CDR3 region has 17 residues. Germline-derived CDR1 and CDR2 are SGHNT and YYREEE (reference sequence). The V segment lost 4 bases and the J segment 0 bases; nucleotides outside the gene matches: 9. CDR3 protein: CASSPGQIIANTGELFF. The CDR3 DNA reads TGTGCCAGCAGCCCGGGACAGATTATCGCGAACACCGGGGAGCTGTTTTTT. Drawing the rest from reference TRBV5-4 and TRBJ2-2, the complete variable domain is ETGVTQSPTHLIKTRGQQVTLRCSSQSGHNTVSWYQQALGQGPQFIFQYYREEENGRGNFPPRFSGLQFPNYSSELNVNALELDDSALYLCASSPGQIIANTGELFFGEGSRLTVL.

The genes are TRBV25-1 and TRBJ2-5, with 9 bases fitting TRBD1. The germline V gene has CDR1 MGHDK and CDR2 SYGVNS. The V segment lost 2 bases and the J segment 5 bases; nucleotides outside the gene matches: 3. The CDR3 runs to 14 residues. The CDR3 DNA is TGTGCCAGCAGTGAAGACAGGGGGGAGGAGACCCAGTACTTC. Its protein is CASSEDRGEETQYF.

CDR3 protein: CASSLVSGSDTRGTQYF. The CDR3 DNA follows: TGTGCCAGCAGCTTAGTCTCAGGATCAGACACACGGGGTACGCAGTATTTT. J is TRBJ2-3 and V is TRBV7-6; maybe TRBD2 (5 bases). From germline, CDR1 is SGHVS and CDR2 FNYEAQ. Trimming pared 1 base from V and 8 bases from J, leaving 22 bases between. CDR3 length: 17 residues.

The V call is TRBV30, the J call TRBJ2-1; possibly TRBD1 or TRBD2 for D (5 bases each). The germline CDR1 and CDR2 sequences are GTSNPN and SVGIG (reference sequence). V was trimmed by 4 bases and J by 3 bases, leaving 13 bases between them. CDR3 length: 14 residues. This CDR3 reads CAWTRGDYYNEQFF. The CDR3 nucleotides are TGTGCCTGGACTCGGGGCGACTACTACAATGAGCAGTTCTTC.

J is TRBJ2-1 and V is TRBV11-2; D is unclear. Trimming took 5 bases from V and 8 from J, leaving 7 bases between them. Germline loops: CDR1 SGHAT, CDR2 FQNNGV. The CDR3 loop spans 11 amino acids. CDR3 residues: CASSQLDEQFF. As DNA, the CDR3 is TGTGCCAGCAGCCAGTTGGATGAGCAGTTCTTC.

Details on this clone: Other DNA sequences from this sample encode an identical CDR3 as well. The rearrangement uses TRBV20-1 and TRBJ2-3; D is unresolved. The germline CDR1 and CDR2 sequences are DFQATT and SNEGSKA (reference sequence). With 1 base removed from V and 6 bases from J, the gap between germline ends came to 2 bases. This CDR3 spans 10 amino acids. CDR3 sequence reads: CSARVDTQYF. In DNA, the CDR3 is TGCAGTGCTAGAGTCGATACGCAGTATTTT.

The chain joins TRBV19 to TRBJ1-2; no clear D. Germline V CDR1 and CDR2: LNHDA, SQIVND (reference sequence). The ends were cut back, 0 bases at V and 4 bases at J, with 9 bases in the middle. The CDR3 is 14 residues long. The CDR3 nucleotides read TGTGCCAGTAGTATAGATCTGAAGGTCTATGGCTACACCTTC. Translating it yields CASSIDLKVYGYTF. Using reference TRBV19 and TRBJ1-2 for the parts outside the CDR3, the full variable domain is DGGITQSPKYLFRKEGQNVTLSCEQNLNHDAMYWYRQDPGQGLRLIYYSQIVNDFQKGDIAEGYSVSREKKESFPLTVTSAQKNPTAFYLCASSIDLKVYGYTFGSGTRLTVV.

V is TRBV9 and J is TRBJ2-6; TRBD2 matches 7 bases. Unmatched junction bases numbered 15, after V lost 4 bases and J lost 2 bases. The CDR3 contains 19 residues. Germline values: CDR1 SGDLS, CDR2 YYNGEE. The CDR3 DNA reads TGTGCCAGCAGCCCAGAAGCGACCCAAGCGGGACCTGGGGCCAACGTCCTGACTTTC. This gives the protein CASSPEATQAGPGANVLTF.

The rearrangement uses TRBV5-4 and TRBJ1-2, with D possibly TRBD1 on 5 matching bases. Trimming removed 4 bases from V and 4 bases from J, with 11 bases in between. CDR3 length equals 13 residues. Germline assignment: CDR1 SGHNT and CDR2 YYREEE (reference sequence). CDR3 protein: CASSREGTYGYTF. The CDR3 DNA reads TGTGCCAGCAGCCGGGAGGGGACCTATGGCTACACCTTC.

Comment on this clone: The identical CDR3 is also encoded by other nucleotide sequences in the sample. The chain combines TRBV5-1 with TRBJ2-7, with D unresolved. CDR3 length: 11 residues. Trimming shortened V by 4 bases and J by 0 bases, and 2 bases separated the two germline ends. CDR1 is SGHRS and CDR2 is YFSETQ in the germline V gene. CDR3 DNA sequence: TGCGCCAGCAGCGCCTCCTACGAGCAGTACTTC. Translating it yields CASSASYEQYF.

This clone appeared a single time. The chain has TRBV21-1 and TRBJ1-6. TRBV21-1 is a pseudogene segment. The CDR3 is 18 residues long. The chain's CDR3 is CASSKVEDMQGGDSPLHF. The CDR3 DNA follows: TGTGCCAGCAGCAAAGTAGAGGATATGCAGGGAGGGGATTCACCCCTCCACTTT.

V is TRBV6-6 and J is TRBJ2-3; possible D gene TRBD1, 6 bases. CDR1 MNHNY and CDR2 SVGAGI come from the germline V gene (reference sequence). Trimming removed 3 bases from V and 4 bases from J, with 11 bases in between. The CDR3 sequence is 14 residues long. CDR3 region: CASSYTGQSDTQYF. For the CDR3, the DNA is TGTGCCAGCAGTTATACCGGACAGTCAGATACGCAGTATTTT.

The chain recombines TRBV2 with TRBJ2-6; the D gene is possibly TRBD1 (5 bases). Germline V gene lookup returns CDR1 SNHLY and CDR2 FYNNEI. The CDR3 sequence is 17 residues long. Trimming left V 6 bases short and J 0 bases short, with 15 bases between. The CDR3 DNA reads TGTGCCAGCAGCGACAGCTTCCCTTTCTCTGGGGCCAACGTCCTGACTTTC. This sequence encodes CASSDSFPFSGANVLTF.

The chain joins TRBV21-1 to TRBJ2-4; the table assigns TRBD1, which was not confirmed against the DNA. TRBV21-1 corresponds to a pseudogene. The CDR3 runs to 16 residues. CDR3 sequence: CASSANQQGLRNIQYF. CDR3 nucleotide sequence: TGTGCCAGCAGCGCCAACCAACAGGGGTTGAGGAACATTCAGTACTTC.

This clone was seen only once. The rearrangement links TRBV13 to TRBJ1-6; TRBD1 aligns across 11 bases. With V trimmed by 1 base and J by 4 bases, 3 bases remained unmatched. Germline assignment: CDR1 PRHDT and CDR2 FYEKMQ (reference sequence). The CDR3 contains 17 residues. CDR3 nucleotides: TGTGCCAGCAGCTTAGTCGGACAGGGGGCTTATAATTCACCCCTCCACTTT. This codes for CASSLVGQGAYNSPLHF. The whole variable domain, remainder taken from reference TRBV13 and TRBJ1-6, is AAGVIQSPRHLIKEKRETATLKCYPIPRHDTVYWYQQGPGQDPQFLISFYEKMQSDKGSIPDRFSAQQFSDYHSELNMSSLELGDSALYFCASSLVGQGAYNSPLHFGNGTRLTVT.

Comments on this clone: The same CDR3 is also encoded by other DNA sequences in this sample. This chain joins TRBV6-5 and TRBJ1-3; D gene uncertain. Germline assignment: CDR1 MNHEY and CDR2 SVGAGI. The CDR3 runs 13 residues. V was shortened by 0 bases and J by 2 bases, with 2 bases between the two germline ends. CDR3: CASSYSAGNTIYF. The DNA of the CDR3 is TGTGCCAGCAGTTACTCTGCTGGAAACACCATATATTTT.

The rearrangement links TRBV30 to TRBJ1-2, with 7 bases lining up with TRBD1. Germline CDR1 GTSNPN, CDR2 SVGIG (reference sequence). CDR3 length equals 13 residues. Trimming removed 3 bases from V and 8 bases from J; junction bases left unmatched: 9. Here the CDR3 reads CAWSGHDRVGYTF. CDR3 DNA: TGTGCCTGGAGCGGACACGACAGGGTCGGCTACACCTTC.

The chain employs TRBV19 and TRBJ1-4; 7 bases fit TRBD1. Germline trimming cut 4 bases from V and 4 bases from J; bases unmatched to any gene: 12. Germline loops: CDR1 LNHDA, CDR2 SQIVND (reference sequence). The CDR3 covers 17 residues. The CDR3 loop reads CASSRRSKTGSNEKLFF. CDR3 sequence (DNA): TGTGCCAGTAGTAGGAGGAGCAAGACAGGGAGTAATGAAAAACTGTTTTTT. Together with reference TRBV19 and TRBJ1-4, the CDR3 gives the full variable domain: DGGITQSPKYLFRKEGQNVTLSCEQNLNHDAMYWYRQDPGQGLRLIYYSQIVNDFQKGDIAEGYSVSREKKESFPLTVTSAQKNPTAFYLCASSRRSKTGSNEKLFFGSGTQLSVL.

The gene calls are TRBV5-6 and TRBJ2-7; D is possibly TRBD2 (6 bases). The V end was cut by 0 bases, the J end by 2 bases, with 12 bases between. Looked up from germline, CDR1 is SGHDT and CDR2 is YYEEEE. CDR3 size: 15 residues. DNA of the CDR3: TGTGCCAGCAGCTTGGGAGCTACTAGCACCTACGAGCAGTACTTC. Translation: CASSLGATSTYEQYF.

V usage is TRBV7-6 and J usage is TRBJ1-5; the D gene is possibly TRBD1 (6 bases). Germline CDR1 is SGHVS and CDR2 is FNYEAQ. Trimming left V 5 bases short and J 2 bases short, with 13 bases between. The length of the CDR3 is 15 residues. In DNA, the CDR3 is TGTGCCAGCAGCCCAGGGGTCAGTGGCAATCAGCCCCAGCATTTT. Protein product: CASSPGVSGNQPQHF.

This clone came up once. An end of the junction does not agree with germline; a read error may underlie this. The CDR3 region has the DNA TGCGCCAGCAGGTTGGACGTATCTGATACGCAGTATTTT. It codes for CASRLDVSDTQYF. V and J are TRBV5-1 and TRBJ2-3; D is unresolved. Germline V lookup: CDR1 SGHRS, CDR2 YFSETQ. The CDR3 contains 13 residues.